This T cell receptor (beta chain) was observed in a study of T cell responses to AZD1222 COVID-19 vaccine. Study-wide results and limits: Recipients of AZD1222 seropositive at baseline numbered only 6 or 7. Close to half of all spike-specific TCRs reportedly target regions of the variants that are unmutated. In a largely white British group with more females than males, clonal diversity was possibly underestimated.

About this clone: Antigen specificity is unknown.

CDR1 and CDR2 (germline): SNHLY, FYNNEI. The CDR3 covers 14 residues. V gave up 3 bases and J gave up 5 bases, with 10 bases separating them. Assay used: immunoSEQ multiplex PCR; TCRdb lists only in-frame clones, some missing. The table lists 90,000 to 150,000 clones, about nine tenths of them singletons. The specimen was peripheral blood, collected 28 days after the second AZD1222 dose. The clonotype comes from an adult who received the AZD1222 COVID-19 vaccine. The gene calls are TRBV2 and TRBJ2-2, with D possibly being TRBD2 (5 bases). CDR3 in amino acids: CASSEWRKTGELFF. CDR3 nucleotide sequence: TGTGCCAGCAGTGAGTGGAGGAAAACCGGGGAGCTGTTTTTT.